This entry lists 20 T cell receptor beta chains sequenced from one sample in a study of cytomegalovirus exposure and HLA in healthy donors. PCR was performed using 60 Vbeta and 13 Jbeta primers. Using immunoSEQ multiplex PCR, the repertoire was profiled, and TCRdb retains in-frame clones only, with some absent. The table shows about 130,000 clones, with around 72% occurring only once. Specimen: PBMCs. These receptors were collected from a human donor in good health.

The genes are TRBV9 and TRBJ1-2; weak D call: TRBD1 (6 bases). Trimming pared 4 bases from V and 5 bases from J, leaving 15 bases between. The CDR3 runs 14 residues. Germline assignment: CDR1 SGDLS and CDR2 YYNGEE. This CDR3 is CASSKTGGSYGYTF. In DNA form, the CDR3 reads TGTGCCAGCAGCAAGACAGGTGGATCATATGGCTACACCTTC.

The chain couples TRBV7-7 to TRBJ2-1; 9 bases align to TRBD2. V gave up 4 bases and J gave up 3 bases; unmatched junction bases: 16. The V gene's germline CDR1 is SSHAT and CDR2 FNYEAQ (reference sequence). CDR3 length equals 19 residues. Here the CDR3 DNA reads TGTGCCAGCAGCTCGCTAAAAACTAGCGGGTTTGAGAACTACAATGAGCAGTTCTTC. This codes for CASSSLKTSGFENYNEQFF.

This clone was found a few times. The chain uses TRBV4-3 and TRBJ1-1; maybe TRBD1 (6 bases). The CDR3 spans 17 residues. Germline CDR1 LGHNA, CDR2 YSLEER. The V end lost 0 bases, the J end lost 5 bases, and 19 bases lay between the germline ends. The CDR3 bases are TGCGCCAGCAGCCAAGACTTAGTAACAGGGTCAAGGACTGAAGCTTTCTTT. It translates to CASSQDLVTGSRTEAFF.

The chain uses TRBV28 and TRBJ2-1; 9 positions agree with TRBD1. Germline V gene sequence: CDR1 MDHEN, CDR2 SYDVKM. The CDR3 consists of 15 residues. The ends lost 5 bases at V and 5 bases at J; junction bases unmatched: 7. The chain's CDR3 is CASSPWTGVDNEQFF. The CDR3 DNA reads TGTGCCAGCAGTCCCTGGACAGGGGTGGACAATGAGCAGTTCTTC.

The gene calls are TRBV27 and TRBJ2-5; TRBD1 aligns across 9 bases. With V trimmed by 5 bases and J by 5 bases, 6 bases remained unmatched. The V gene's germline CDR1 is MNHEY and CDR2 SMNVEV (reference sequence). The CDR3 contains 14 residues. CDR3 bases: TGTGCCAGCAGTGGGACAGGGTTTGGGGAGACCCAGTACTTC. This sequence encodes CASSGTGFGETQYF.

The chain couples TRBV6-1 to TRBJ1-4; 8 bases align to TRBD1. CDR1 is MNHNS and CDR2 is SASEGT in the germline V gene. The CDR3 extends over 14 amino acids. With 7 bases clipped from V and 5 bases from J, the junction kept 6 bases outside the gene matches. CDR3 sequence (DNA): TGTGCCAGCACTACTGGGACAGGCAATGAAAAACTGTTTTTT. It is translated as CASTTGTGNEKLFF.

The chain combines TRBV5-1 with TRBJ2-1; 7 bases align to TRBD1. The CDR3 totals 14 residues. CDR1 and CDR2 from the germline V gene are SGHRS and YFSETQ. The junction had 4 bases not matched to a gene; V was cut back by 6 bases and J by 1 base. CDR3 protein: CASTPGQSYNEQFF. The CDR3 nucleotides are TGCGCCAGCACCCCGGGACAGTCCTACAATGAGCAGTTCTTC.

This clone has more than one count but fewer than ten. CDR3 loop: CASGGQGAPRETQYF. CDR3 coding DNA: TGTGCCAGCGGGGGACAGGGGGCGCCCCGAGAGACCCAGTACTTC. V and J are TRBV27 and TRBJ2-5; 12 bases fit TRBD1. Germline loops: CDR1 MNHEY, CDR2 SMNVEV (reference sequence). CDR3 length equals 15 residues. The J segment lost 4 bases and the V segment lost 8 bases, leaving 8 bases of the junction unmatched.

This clone has only a few counts. The genes are TRBV27 and TRBJ2-2, with 9 positions matching TRBD1. Looked up from germline, CDR1 is MNHEY and CDR2 is SMNVEV (reference sequence). The ends lost 6 bases at V and 5 bases at J; junction bases unmatched: 4. The CDR3 contains 14 residues. The CDR3 nucleotides are TGTGCCAGCAGGATCGGACAGGGGACCGGGGAGCTGTTTTTT. Its translation is CASRIGQGTGELFF.

Note on this clone: At one of its ends the junction is not consistent with the germline gene, which may arise from a read error. V and J are TRBV5-1 and TRBJ1-4; 9 nucleotides align to TRBD1. CDR3 length equals 15 residues. Germline lookup yields CDR1 SGHRS and CDR2 YFSETQ. Here the CDR3 reads CVSSLSLGQGEKLFF. CDR3 in DNA: TGCGTCAGCAGCTTGAGCCTGGGACAGGGTGAAAAACTGTTTTTT.

The table lists this clone with a count of one. The J gene is TRBJ2-2, the V gene TRBV9; D uncertain. The CDR3 is 13 residues long. Germline V lookup: CDR1 SGDLS, CDR2 YYNGEE. V lost 4 bases and J lost 5, with 9 bases in between. The CDR3 here is CASSPRTTGELFF. The CDR3 nucleotides read TGTGCCAGCAGCCCACGTACTACCGGGGAGCTGTTTTTT.

The chain employs TRBV6-6 and TRBJ2-7, with TRBD2 matching 7 bases. This CDR3 comprises 14 residues. CDR1 and CDR2 (germline): MNHNY, SVGAGI (reference sequence). V shed 4 bases, J shed 2 bases, and the junction held 5 bases outside the gene matches. The CDR3 reads CASSSSGLTYEQYF. The CDR3 DNA follows: TGTGCCAGCAGTTCTAGCGGACTTACCTACGAGCAGTACTTC.

The CDR3 spells CASSTRTGKYNEQFF. In DNA, the CDR3 is TGTGCCAGTAGTACGAGGACAGGAAAGTACAATGAGCAGTTCTTC. The chain recombines TRBV19 with TRBJ2-1; 7 nucleotides match TRBD1. The CDR3 length is 15 residues. CDR1 and CDR2 from the germline V gene are LNHDA and SQIVND (reference sequence). Unmatched junction bases numbered 7, after V lost 4 bases and J lost 4 bases.

This clone was recorded only once. V gene TRBV30 combines with J gene TRBJ2-3; 8 nucleotides agree with TRBD1. CDR1 and CDR2 from the germline V gene are GTSNPN and SVGIG (reference sequence). The CDR3 extends over 16 amino acids. Germline trimming cut 0 bases from V and 8 bases from J; bases unmatched to any gene: 13. CDR3 nucleotides: TGTGCCTGGAGTGTGATTAGGCAGGGGGCAGGGGGTACGCAGTATTTT. Residues: CAWSVIRQGAGGTQYF.

This clone was detected a few times. In nucleotides, the CDR3 is TGTGCCAGCAGTTTTCCGGCAGGGGGCAATGAAAAACTGTTTTTT. Protein: CASSFPAGGNEKLFF. The chain recombines TRBV28 with TRBJ1-4; 8 bases fit TRBD1. The CDR3 extends over 15 amino acids. The V gene end was trimmed by 3 bases and the J gene end by 5 bases; junction bases not matched to a gene: 5. Per germline, CDR1 MDHEN and CDR2 SYDVKM.

V gene TRBV19 combines with J gene TRBJ1-1; TRBD1 agrees at 7 bases. Germline V lookup: CDR1 LNHDA, CDR2 SQIVND (reference sequence). CDR3 size: 15 residues. Trimming cost V 4 bases and J 3 bases; bases outside gene matches: 8. CDR3 protein: CASSRGQAPYTEAFF. The CDR3 DNA follows: TGTGCCAGTAGTAGAGGACAGGCGCCTTACACTGAAGCTTTCTTT.

The rearrangement joins TRBV28 to TRBJ2-5, with a tentative D call TRBD2 (6 bases). Trimming cost V 3 bases and J 5 bases, with 22 bases left between them. This CDR3 is 17 amino acids long. The germline V gene has CDR1 MDHEN and CDR2 SYDVKM. As DNA, the CDR3 is TGTGCCAGCAGTTTTAGGCCCGGAGGGCGGGCGGGGGAGACCCAGTACTTC. Translated, it gives CASSFRPGGRAGETQYF. Drawing the rest from reference TRBV28 and TRBJ2-5, the complete variable domain is DVKVTQSSRYLVKRTGEKVFLECVQDMDHENMFWYRQDPGLGLRLIYFSYDVKMKEKGDIPEGYSVSREKKERFSLILESASTNQTSMYLCASSFRPGGRAGETQYFGPGTRLLVL.

This clone was counted a few times. The chain links TRBV4-3 to TRBJ1-1; D perhaps matches TRBD1 (6 bases). The V gene's germline CDR1 is LGHNA and CDR2 YSLEER. The CDR3 is 15 residues long. V dropped 0 bases and J dropped 6 bases, with 14 bases sitting between them. CDR3 DNA: TGCGCCAGCAGCCAAGACTGGGGGGGCAGCGCTGAAGCTTTCTTT. Translating gives CASSQDWGGSAEAFF.

The chain is built from TRBV7-6 and TRBJ1-6; D is uncertain. V was clipped by 6 bases and J by 6 bases, with 12 bases between them. The germline CDR1 and CDR2 sequences are SGHVS and FNYEAQ. The CDR3 contains 14 residues. The DNA for the CDR3 is TGTGCCAGCAGTCTCTACAGTCTTAATTCACCCCTCCACTTT. Translation: CASSLYSLNSPLHF.

This clone was counted once. This sequence joins TRBV28 and TRBJ2-5; perhaps TRBD2 as D (6 bases). In germline, CDR1 is MDHEN, CDR2 SYDVKM. V gave up 5 bases and J gave up 1 base, with 11 bases separating them. This CDR3 is 14 amino acids long. CDR3 sequence: CASSPGTFQETQYF. The DNA for the CDR3 is TGTGCCAGCAGTCCCGGGACTTTCCAAGAGACCCAGTACTTC.